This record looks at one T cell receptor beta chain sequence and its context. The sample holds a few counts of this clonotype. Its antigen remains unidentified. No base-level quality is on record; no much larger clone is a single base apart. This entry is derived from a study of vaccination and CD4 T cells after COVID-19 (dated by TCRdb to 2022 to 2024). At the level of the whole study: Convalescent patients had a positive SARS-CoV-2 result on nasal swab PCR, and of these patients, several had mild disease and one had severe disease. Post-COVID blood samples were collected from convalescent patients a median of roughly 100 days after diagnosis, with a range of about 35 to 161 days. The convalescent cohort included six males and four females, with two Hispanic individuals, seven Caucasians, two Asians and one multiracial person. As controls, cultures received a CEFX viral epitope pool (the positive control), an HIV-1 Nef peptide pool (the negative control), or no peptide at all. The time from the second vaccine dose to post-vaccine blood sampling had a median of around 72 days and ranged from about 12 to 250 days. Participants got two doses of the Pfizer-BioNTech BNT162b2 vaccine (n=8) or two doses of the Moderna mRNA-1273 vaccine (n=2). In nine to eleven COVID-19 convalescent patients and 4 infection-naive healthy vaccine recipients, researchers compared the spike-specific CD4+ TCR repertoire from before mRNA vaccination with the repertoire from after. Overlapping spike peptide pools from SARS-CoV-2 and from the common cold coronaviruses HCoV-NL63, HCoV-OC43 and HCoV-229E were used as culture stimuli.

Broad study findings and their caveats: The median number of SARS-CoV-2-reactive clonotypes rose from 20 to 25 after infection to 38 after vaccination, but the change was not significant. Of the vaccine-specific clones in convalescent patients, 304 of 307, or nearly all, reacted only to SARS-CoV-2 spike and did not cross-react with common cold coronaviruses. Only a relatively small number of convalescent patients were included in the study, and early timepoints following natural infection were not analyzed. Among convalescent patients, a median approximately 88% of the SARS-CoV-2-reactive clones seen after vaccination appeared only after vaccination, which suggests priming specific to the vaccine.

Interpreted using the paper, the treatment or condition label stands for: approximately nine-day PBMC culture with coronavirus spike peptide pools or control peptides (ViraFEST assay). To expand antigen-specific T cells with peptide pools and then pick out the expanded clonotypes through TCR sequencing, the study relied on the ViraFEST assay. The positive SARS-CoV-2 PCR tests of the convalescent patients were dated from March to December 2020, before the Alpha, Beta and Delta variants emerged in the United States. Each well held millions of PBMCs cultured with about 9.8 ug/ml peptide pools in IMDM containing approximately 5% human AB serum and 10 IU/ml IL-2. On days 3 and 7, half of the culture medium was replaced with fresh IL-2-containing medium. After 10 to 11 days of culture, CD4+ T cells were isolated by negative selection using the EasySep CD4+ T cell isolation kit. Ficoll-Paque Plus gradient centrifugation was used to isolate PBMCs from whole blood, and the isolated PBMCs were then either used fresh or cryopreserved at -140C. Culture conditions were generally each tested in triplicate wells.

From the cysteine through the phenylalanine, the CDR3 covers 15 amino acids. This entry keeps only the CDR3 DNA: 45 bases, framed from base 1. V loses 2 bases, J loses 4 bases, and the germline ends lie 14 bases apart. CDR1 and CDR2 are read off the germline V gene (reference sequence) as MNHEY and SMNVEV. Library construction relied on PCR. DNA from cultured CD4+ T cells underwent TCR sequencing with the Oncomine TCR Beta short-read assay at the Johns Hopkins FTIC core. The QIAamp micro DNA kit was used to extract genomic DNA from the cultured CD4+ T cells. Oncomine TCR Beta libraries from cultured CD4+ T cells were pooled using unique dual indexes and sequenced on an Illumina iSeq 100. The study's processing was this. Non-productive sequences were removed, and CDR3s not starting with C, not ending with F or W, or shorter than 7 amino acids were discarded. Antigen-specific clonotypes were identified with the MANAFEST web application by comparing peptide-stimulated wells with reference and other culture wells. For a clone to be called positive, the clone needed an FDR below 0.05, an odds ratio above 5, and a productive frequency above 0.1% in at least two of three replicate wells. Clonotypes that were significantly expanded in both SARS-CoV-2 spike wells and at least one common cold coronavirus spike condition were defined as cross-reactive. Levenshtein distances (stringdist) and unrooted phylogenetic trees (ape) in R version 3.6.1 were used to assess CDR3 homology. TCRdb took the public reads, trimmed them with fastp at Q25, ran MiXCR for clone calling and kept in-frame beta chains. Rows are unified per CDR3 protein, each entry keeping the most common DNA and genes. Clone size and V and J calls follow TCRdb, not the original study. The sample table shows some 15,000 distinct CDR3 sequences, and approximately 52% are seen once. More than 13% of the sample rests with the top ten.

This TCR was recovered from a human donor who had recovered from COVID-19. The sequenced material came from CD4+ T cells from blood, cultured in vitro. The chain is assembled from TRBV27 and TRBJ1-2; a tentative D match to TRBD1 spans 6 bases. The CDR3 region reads CASSLGKQGIYGYTF. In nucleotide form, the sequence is TGTGCCAGCAGTTTAGGGAAACAGGGTATCTATGGCTACACCTTC.